The following is a T cell receptor beta chain sequence with its context. The sample originates from a study of shared clonotypes between healthy human individuals. Germline V lookup: CDR1 PRHDT, CDR2 FYEKMQ (reference sequence). The V and J ends lost 7 bases and 7 bases respectively, with 19 bases between them. The CDR3 consists of 14 residues. Sequenced by immunoSEQ multiplex PCR; TCRdb stores in-frame clones only, minus some. The table lists some 1 million clones, about three quarters of them singletons. The sequence derives from a man younger than 35 in good health. J is TRBJ2-5 and V is TRBV13; the D gene is possibly TRBD2 (5 bases). The sequencing input was memory CD4+ T cells sorted from blood. Noted subset: CD45RA-negative fraction. CDR3 coding DNA: TGTGCCAGCAAGAGGATGGGCGAGGGTGGGACCCAGTACTTC. Residues: CASKRMGEGGTQYF.